A single sample gave rise to the 10 T cell receptor beta chains below, sequenced in a study of PD-L1 blockade in urothelial cancer. Regarding time point: peripheral blood 6 weeks after treatment start. Some clones are missing from TCRdb's copy, which holds only in-frame ones; the method was immunoSEQ multiplex PCR. This sample yields 95,000 to 130,000 clones, of which 75% to 90% are seen a single time; about 1.8% belongs to the top ten. The starting material was PBMCs, obtained around atezolizumab (anti-PD-L1) treatment. These receptors all come from a man between 60 and 75 years old with urothelial cancer.

The chain carries TRBV18 and TRBJ1-1; TRBD1 aligns across 8 bases. This CDR3 has 16 amino acids. Germline lookup yields CDR1 KGHSH and CDR2 LQKENI. Losses at the gene ends were 3 bases for V and 4 bases for J; bases not matched to a gene: 10. In DNA form, the CDR3 reads TGTGCCAGCTCACCCTACCACCGAGACAGGGGCACTGAAGCTTTCTTT. Its protein is CASSPYHRDRGTEAFF.

V gene TRBV5-4 combines with J gene TRBJ2-3; no clear D. CDR1 is SGHNT, CDR2 YYREEE, per germline (reference sequence). Deletions cut 0 bases from V and 0 bases from J, with 8 bases between. The CDR3 length is 15 residues. Here the CDR3 reads CASSLVSPSTDTQYF. In nucleotides, the CDR3 is TGTGCCAGCAGCTTGGTCTCTCCTAGCACAGATACGCAGTATTTT.

This sequence joins TRBV9 and TRBJ1-3; no clear D. CDR3 length: 14 residues. Trimming pared 0 bases from V and 6 bases from J, leaving 10 bases between. Germline CDR1 SGDLS, CDR2 YYNGEE. DNA of the CDR3: TGTGCCAGCAGCGTAGTGGCAGAACCAAACACCATATATTTT. Residues: CASSVVAEPNTIYF.

This chain joins TRBV5-8 and TRBJ2-5; D is possibly TRBD2 (6 bases). V shed 4 bases and J shed 5 bases, with 15 bases lying between them. Germline V lookup: CDR1 SGHTS, CDR2 YDEGEE. The length of the CDR3 is 14 residues. The CDR3 DNA sequence: TGTGCCAGCAGCCCCCGGTCTAGCGTGGAGACCCAGTACTTC. As protein: CASSPRSSVETQYF. The whole variable domain, filled in from reference TRBV5-8 and TRBJ2-5, reads EAGVTQSPTHLIKTRGQQATLRCSPISGHTSVYWYQQALGLGLQFLLWYDEGEERNRGNFPPRFSGRQFPNYSSELNVNALELEDSALYLCASSPRSSVETQYFGPGTRLLVL.

The chain combines TRBV6-5 with TRBJ1-1; 7 nucleotides align to TRBD1. V lost 6 bases to trimming and J lost 5 bases; unmatched junction nucleotides: 12. There are 15 residues in the CDR3. The germline V gene has CDR1 MNHEY and CDR2 SVGAGI. The chain's CDR3 is CASRPQTGFVTEAFF. The CDR3 region has the DNA TGTGCCAGCAGGCCCCAGACAGGGTTTGTGACTGAAGCTTTCTTT.

CDR3 in DNA: TGTGCCAGCAGTCCACGACCACAGGGTACACCCCTCCACTTT. Its translation: CASSPRPQGTPLHF. This chain uses TRBV6-4 with TRBJ1-6, with a possible D match to TRBD1 (6 bases). This CDR3 has 14 residues. Trimming took off 5 bases at V and 11 bases at J, with 16 bases between the two ends. CDR1 and CDR2 from the germline V gene are MRHNA and SNTAGT.

The chain carries TRBV7-2 and TRBJ1-4; no reliable D call. Germline CDR1 is SGHTA and CDR2 is FQGNSA. The CDR3 has 14 residues. Trimming took 2 bases from V and 2 from J, leaving 6 bases between them. CDR3 protein: CASSLYSTNEKLFF. CDR3 in DNA: TGTGCCAGCAGCTTATACTCGACTAATGAAAAACTGTTTTTT.

The chain uses TRBV11-2 and TRBJ1-1, with D perhaps matching TRBD1 (6 bases). CDR1 and CDR2 (germline): SGHAT, FQNNGV. With 5 bases removed from V and 10 bases from J, the gap between germline ends came to 14 bases. The CDR3 contains 12 residues. The chain's CDR3 is CASSQPGTSAFF. DNA of the CDR3: TGTGCCAGCAGCCAACCTGGGACATCAGCTTTCTTT.

The V and J genes are TRBV28 and TRBJ1-5; D possibly corresponds to TRBD1 (6 bases). V was pared by 10 bases and J by 0 bases, with 25 bases between. Germline V gene data show CDR1 as MDHEN and CDR2 as SYDVKM. This CDR3 has 18 residues. CDR3 residues: CATHGSKLRTDSNQPQHF. Written as DNA, the CDR3 is TGTGCCACCCATGGGTCCAAATTGCGGACAGATAGCAATCAGCCCCAGCATTTT.

J is TRBJ2-7 and V is TRBV6-5; no clear D gene. Germline V gene data show CDR1 as MNHEY and CDR2 as SVGAGI. The CDR3 sequence is 14 residues long. V was shortened by 2 bases and J by 5 bases, with 13 bases between the two germline ends. The CDR3 DNA reads TGTGCCAGCAGTTACCGAGGTCTTAACCACGAGCAGTACTTC. It is translated as CASSYRGLNHEQYF.